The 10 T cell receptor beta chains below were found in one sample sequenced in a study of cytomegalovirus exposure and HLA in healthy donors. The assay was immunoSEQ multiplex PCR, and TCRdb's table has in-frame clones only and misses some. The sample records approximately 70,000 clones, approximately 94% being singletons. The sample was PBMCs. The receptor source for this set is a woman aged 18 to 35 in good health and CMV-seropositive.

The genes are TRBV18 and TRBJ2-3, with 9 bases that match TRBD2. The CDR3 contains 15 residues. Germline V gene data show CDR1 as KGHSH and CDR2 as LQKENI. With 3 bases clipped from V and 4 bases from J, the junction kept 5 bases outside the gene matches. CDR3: CASSPRTSVSDTQYF. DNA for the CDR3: TGTGCCAGCTCACCGCGGACTAGCGTTTCAGATACGCAGTATTTT.

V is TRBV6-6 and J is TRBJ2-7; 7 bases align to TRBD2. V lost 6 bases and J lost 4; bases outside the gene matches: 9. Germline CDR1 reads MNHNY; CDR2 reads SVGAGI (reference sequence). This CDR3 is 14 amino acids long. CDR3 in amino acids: CASRNTGLLYEQYF. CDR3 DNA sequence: TGTGCCAGCAGGAACACGGGACTATTATACGAGCAGTACTTC.

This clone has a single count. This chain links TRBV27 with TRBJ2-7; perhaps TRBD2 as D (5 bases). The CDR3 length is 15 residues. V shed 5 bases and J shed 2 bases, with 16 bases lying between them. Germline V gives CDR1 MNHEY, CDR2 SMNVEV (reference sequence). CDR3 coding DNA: TGTGCCAGCAGTCCGGACTTAAGCAGAACCTACGAGCAGTACTTC. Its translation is CASSPDLSRTYEQYF.

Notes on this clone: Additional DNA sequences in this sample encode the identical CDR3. DNA for the CDR3: TGTGCCAGCAGTCTCAGGGGTATTAGGTCCTACGAGCAGTACTTC. It codes for CASSLRGIRSYEQYF. The rearrangement uses TRBV28 and TRBJ2-7; a possible D gene is TRBD1 (6 bases). Per the germline V gene, CDR1 is MDHEN and CDR2 is SYDVKM. The CDR3 is made up of 15 amino acids. V was pared by 5 bases and J by 1 base, with 15 bases between.

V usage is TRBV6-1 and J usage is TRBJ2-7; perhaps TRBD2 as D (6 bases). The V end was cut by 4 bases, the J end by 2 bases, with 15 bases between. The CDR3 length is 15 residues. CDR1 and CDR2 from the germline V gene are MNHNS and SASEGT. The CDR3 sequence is CASSVGVAETYEQYF. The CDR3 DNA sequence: TGTGCCAGCAGTGTCGGGGTAGCGGAAACCTACGAGCAGTACTTC.

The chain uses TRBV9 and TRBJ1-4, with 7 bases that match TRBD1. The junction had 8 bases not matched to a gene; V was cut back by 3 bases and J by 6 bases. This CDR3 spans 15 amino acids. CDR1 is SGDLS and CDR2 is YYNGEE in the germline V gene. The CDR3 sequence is CASSASTGWDEKLFF. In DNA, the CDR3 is TGTGCCAGCAGCGCCTCGACAGGGTGGGATGAAAAACTGTTTTTT.

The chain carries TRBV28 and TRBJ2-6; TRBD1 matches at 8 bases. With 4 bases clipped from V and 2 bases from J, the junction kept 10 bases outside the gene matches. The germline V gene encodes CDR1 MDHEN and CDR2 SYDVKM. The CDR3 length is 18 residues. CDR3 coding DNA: TGTGCCAGCAGTTCGTACTCGGACAGGGTAGCTGGGGCCAACGTCCTGACTTTC. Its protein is CASSSYSDRVAGANVLTF.

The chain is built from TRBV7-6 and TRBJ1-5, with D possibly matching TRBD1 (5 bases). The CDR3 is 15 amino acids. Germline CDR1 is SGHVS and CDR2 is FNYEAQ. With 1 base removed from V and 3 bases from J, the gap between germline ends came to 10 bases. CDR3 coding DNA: TGTGCCAGCAGCTTAGGTCAGGGTACCAATCAGCCCCAGCATTTT. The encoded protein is CASSLGQGTNQPQHF.

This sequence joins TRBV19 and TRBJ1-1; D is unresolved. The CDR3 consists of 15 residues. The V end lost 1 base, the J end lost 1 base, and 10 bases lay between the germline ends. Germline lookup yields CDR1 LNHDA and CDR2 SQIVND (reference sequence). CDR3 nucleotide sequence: TGTGCCAGTAGTATAGCCCCGACGGGGAACACTGAAGCTTTCTTT. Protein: CASSIAPTGNTEAFF.

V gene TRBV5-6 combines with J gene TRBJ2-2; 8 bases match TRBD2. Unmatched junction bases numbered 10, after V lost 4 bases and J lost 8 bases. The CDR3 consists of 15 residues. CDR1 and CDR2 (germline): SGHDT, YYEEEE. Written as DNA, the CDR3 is TGTGCCAGCAGCCGAGGACTAGCCCGGACAGGGGAGCTGTTTTTT. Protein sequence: CASSRGLARTGELFF.